This T cell receptor (beta chain) was obtained from a study of regulatory T cells in long-lasting Graves disease. V lost 0 bases and J lost 4, with 15 bases in between. This CDR3 comprises 16 residues. The germline gives CDR1 SEHNR, CDR2 FQNEAQ (reference sequence). At least ten counts were recorded for this clonotype. Combining iRepertoire HTBI primers with Arm-PCR of CDR3 regions, the authors built TCR beta libraries. TCRdb re-called the multiplex PCR reads through MiXCR, storing one row per CDR3 protein. The table has some 330,000 distinct CDR3 sequences, 10% to 15% seen once; the top ten hold 18%. Time point specified: newly diagnosed GD, antithyroid drugs for less than 3 months. After RNA was extracted from PBMCs, the TCR library was made from it. The authors drew 7 to 10 milliliters of peripheral blood into EDTA tubes. The data also belong to a second study, concerning T cells in Graves' hyperthyroidism and ophthalmopathy. This second report adds: An initial round of RT-PCR targeting the TCR CDR3 relied on the HTBI primer set.

The source is a woman between 18 and 29 years old with Graves disease. This chain connects TRBV7-9 to TRBJ1-1; unclear D gene. Sequenced here: peripheral blood mononuclear cells (PBMCs), sampled at new diagnosis, from a patient treated with antithyroid drugs. CDR3 sequence (DNA): TGTGCCAGCAGCTTAGCAGGGTTCTATTGGAGCACTGAAGCTTTCTTT. Translation gives CASSLAGFYWSTEAFF.